These 5 T cell receptor beta chains were sequenced from one sample in a study of shared clonotypes between healthy human individuals (dated by TCRdb to about 2020). The method behind the library was the immunoSEQ multiplex PCR assay. TCRdb mirrors the immuneACCESS table, restricted to in-frame sequences. Some clones are absent from its copies; in checked studies, under half trace to an unresolved V gene, and the reason for the others is unknown. A total of 640,000 or so clones appear in this sample, less than 80% of them only once. Together, the top ten hold around 2% of the sample. Sequenced material: memory CD4+ T cells sorted from blood. Taken with the paper, the label for cell subset or site translates to: CD45RA-negative fraction. These receptors were obtained from a young woman in good health.

The gene calls are TRBV2 and TRBJ1-5; 8 positions match TRBD1. Germline V CDR1 and CDR2: SNHLY, FYNNEI. The CDR3 has 15 residues. With 3 bases clipped from V and 4 bases from J, the junction kept 5 bases outside the gene matches. CDR3 nucleotide sequence: TGTGCCAGCAGTGATGACAGGGGATCGAATCAGCCCCAGCATTTT. Encoded protein: CASSDDRGSNQPQHF. Looking up the rest from reference TRBV2 and TRBJ1-5 gives the full variable domain: EPEVTQTPSHQVTQMGQEVILRCVPISNHLYFYWYRQILGQKVEFLVSFYNNEISEKSEIFDDQFSVERPDGSNFTLKIRSTKLEDSAMYFCASSDDRGSNQPQHFGDGTRLSIL.

Only a few counts were recorded for this clone. The V and J genes are TRBV6-6 and TRBJ1-2; a weak D match, TRBD1 (5 bases). Trimming cost V 6 bases and J 3 bases, with 8 bases left between them. CDR3 length: 12 residues. Germline CDR1 is MNHNY and CDR2 is SVGAGI (reference sequence). CDR3 DNA sequence: TGTGCCAGCAGATTGGGGGACTATGGCTACACCTTC. Amino acid sequence: CASRLGDYGYTF.

The chain employs TRBV4-2 and TRBJ1-4, with D possibly matching TRBD1 (5 bases). With 0 bases removed from V and 8 bases from J, the gap between germline ends came to 19 bases. In germline, CDR1 is LGHNA, CDR2 YNFKEQ. CDR3 length: 17 amino acids. The DNA of the CDR3 is TGTGCCAGCAGCCAAGAAGGCTCGGGCAGGGTGGTCGAAAAACTGTTTTTT. This sequence encodes CASSQEGSGRVVEKLFF.

As to this clone: In the same sample, other DNA sequences code for this CDR3. V and J are TRBV5-1 and TRBJ2-2; 7 nucleotides match TRBD1. CDR1 SGHRS and CDR2 YFSETQ come from the germline V gene. V lost 3 bases and J lost 5; bases outside the gene matches: 4. CDR3 length: 14 amino acids. The CDR3 DNA reads TGCGCCAGCAGCTCGGGACAGACAACCGGGGAGCTGTTTTTT. Residues: CASSSGQTTGELFF.

The chain has TRBV28 and TRBJ2-5; 10 bases match TRBD1. CDR1 is MDHEN, CDR2 SYDVKM, per germline. Trimming took 7 bases from V and 5 from J; bases not matched to a gene: 10. CDR3 length: 15 amino acids. The CDR3 DNA reads as TGTGCCAGCATCCCCCGGGACAGGGGTGGGGAGACCCAGTACTTC. Translated: CASIPRDRGGETQYF.